The T cell receptor (beta chain) described here comes from a study of circulating tumor DNA in untreated peripheral T-cell lymphoma. On this clone: Its specificity is not known.

Libraries were prepared by immunoSEQ multiplex PCR; TCRdb keeps only in-frame clonotypes and omits some of them. The table shows about 6,600 clones, with 60% to 80% occurring only once. This tumor tissue came from a pretreatment baseline collection. CDR1 is KGHSH, CDR2 LQKENI, per germline. The CDR3 sequence is 19 residues long. The V gene end was trimmed by 5 bases and the J gene end by 0 bases; junction bases not matched to a gene: 15. Study-wide findings and caveats: Tumor-specific clonotypes were found in 65% to 80% of patients.

J is TRBJ1-3 and V is TRBV18; the match to TRBD1 covers 8 bases. This sequence was found in a human donor with peripheral T-cell lymphoma. Sequences were obtained from tumor tissue. The CDR3: CASSTDERTGLISGNTIYF. In DNA form, the CDR3 reads TGTGCCAGCTCAACCGACGAGAGGACAGGGCTAATCTCTGGAAACACCATATATTTT.